The next 30 T cell receptor beta chains were all read from a single sample in a study of blood T cells in healthy people across ages. Using a J-beta primer mix together with a sample-barcoded 5' primer, a second PCR was run for about 7 to 12 cycles. TCRdb re-called the 5' RACE reads through MiXCR, storing one row per CDR3 protein. The data show 1 million or so distinct CDR3 sequences, with 40% to 50% seen just once and under 20% held by the top ten. The sample taken for sequencing was blood. The receptors were gathered from a woman aged 55-75 years in good health.

J is TRBJ2-7 and V is TRBV29-1; TRBD1 or TRBD2 may be the D gene (6 bases each). The germline V gene encodes CDR1 SQVTM and CDR2 ANQGSEA. Deletions cut 5 bases from V and 7 bases from J, with 24 bases between. The CDR3 loop spans 15 amino acids. DNA for the CDR3: TGCAGCGTTACCCGGGGGCAGGGGCCAGGGAAAGAGCAGTACTTC. Translating it yields CSVTRGQGPGKEQYF.

The V call is TRBV5-1, the J call TRBJ2-1; TRBD2 matches 14 bases. In germline, CDR1 is SGHRS, CDR2 YFSETQ. This CDR3 spans 15 amino acids. With 6 bases clipped from V and 7 bases from J, the junction kept 6 bases outside the gene matches. The CDR3 region has the DNA TGCGCCAGCATCCCCGGGACTAGCGGGAGAAATGAGCAGTTCTTC. The encoded protein is CASIPGTSGRNEQFF.

This clonotype was seen more than once but under ten times. The CDR3 DNA sequence: TGTGCCAGCAGCTTAGGCAGCTATAGCAATCAGCCCCAGCATTTT. Translation: CASSLGSYSNQPQHF. The genes are TRBV7-3 and TRBJ1-5; no clear D gene. CDR1 and CDR2 from the germline V gene are SGHTA and FQGTGA. The germline V and J ends were trimmed by 2 bases and 0 bases, with 8 bases remaining between them. The CDR3 is 15 residues long.

This clonotype was seen only once. CDR3 protein: CSAKMFGRENYNEQFF. The CDR3 DNA is TGCAGTGCTAAGATGTTCGGGCGAGAAAACTACAATGAGCAGTTCTTC. This rearrangement joins TRBV20-1 to TRBJ2-1; D unresolved. Germline V gene data show CDR1 as DFQATT and CDR2 as SNEGSKA (reference sequence). The CDR3 runs 16 residues. V was clipped by 4 bases and J by 3 bases, with 19 bases between them.

This rearrangement joins TRBV4-1 to TRBJ1-2; 11 nucleotides line up with TRBD1. Losses at the gene ends were 0 bases for V and 3 bases for J; bases not matched to a gene: 6. Germline CDR1 is MGHRA and CDR2 is YSYEKL. This CDR3 has 17 amino acids. CDR3 nucleotide sequence: TGCGCCAGCAGCCAAGATGAGGGGGGACAGGGGGACTATGGCTACACCTTC. Amino acid sequence: CASSQDEGGQGDYGYTF.

This clonotype has more than one count but fewer than ten. The gene calls are TRBV5-1 and TRBJ2-5; D unclear. The J call may be mistaken, given a closer DNA end match to TRBJ2-7. The CDR3 length is 13 residues. The germline CDR1 and CDR2 sequences are SGHRS and YFSETQ. CDR3: CASSLDTADEQYF. DNA of the CDR3: TGCGCCAGCAGCTTGGACACTGCTGACGAGCAGTACTTC.

The J gene is TRBJ2-3, the V gene TRBV25-1; D unclear. V gave up 1 base and J gave up 3 bases, with 14 bases separating them. Germline CDR1 and CDR2: MGHDK and SYGVNS. The CDR3 is 16 amino acids. The CDR3 bases are TGTGCCAGCAGTGAATCCACAGAAAGAGGAACAGATACGCAGTATTTT. It encodes CASSESTERGTDTQYF.

The chain has TRBV27 and TRBJ2-1, with 11 bases fitting TRBD2. Trimming removed 6 bases from V and 4 bases from J; junction bases left unmatched: 5. CDR1 and CDR2 from the germline V gene are MNHEY and SMNVEV (reference sequence). The CDR3 spans 15 residues. Written as DNA, the CDR3 is TGTGCCAGCAGACCCGGGACTAGCGGATACAATGAGCAGTTCTTC. Encoded protein: CASRPGTSGYNEQFF.

As regards this clonotype: The junction and the germline gene differ at one end; a read error may be behind it. V gene TRBV9 combines with J gene TRBJ2-4, with D unclear. Per germline, CDR1 SGDLS and CDR2 YYNGEE. The CDR3 has 14 amino acids. CDR3 sequence reads: CASSVGQTKSIQYF. The CDR3 nucleotides read TGTGCCAGCAGCGTTGGGCAGACCAAAAGCATTCAGTACTTC.

This clonotype was seen only a few times. The V call is TRBV2, the J call TRBJ2-5, with D hard to call. From germline, CDR1 is SNHLY and CDR2 FYNNEI. The CDR3 has 13 residues. Trimming stripped 8 bases from V and 5 bases from J, with 15 bases between. The CDR3 loop is CASGRDLGETQYF. The CDR3 DNA sequence: TGTGCCAGCGGCAGAGACTTGGGGGAGACCCAGTACTTC.

The count of this clonotype is one. The chain links TRBV20-1 to TRBJ1-1; 8 bases fit TRBD1. The CDR3 runs 14 residues. V gave up 3 bases and J gave up 3 bases; unmatched junction bases: 6. Germline V gives CDR1 DFQATT, CDR2 SNEGSKA (reference sequence). CDR3 DNA sequence: TGCAGTGCTAGTATGGCAGGGGGCCACACTGAAGCTTTCTTT. Its translation: CSASMAGGHTEAFF.

The chain uses TRBV27 and TRBJ1-2; no clear D gene. Trimming removed 5 bases from V and 9 bases from J, with 10 bases in between. The CDR3 is 11 residues long. CDR1 is MNHEY, CDR2 SMNVEV, per germline (reference sequence). CDR3 bases: TGTGCCAGCAGTCCTATTGGGTGCTACACCTTC. It is translated as CASSPIGCYTF.

There are a few counts of this clonotype. This rearrangement joins TRBV20-1 to TRBJ1-2; 7 nucleotides line up with TRBD1. This CDR3 is built from 18 residues. J was trimmed by 5 bases and V by 0 bases; bases with no gene match: 18. The V gene's germline CDR1 is DFQATT and CDR2 SNEGSKA (reference sequence). The CDR3 region has the DNA TGCAGTGCTAGAGATGTCGTCGTCGGAGACAGGGTATCGTATGGCTACACCTTC. Translating gives CSARDVVVGDRVSYGYTF.

The rearrangement uses TRBV20-1 and TRBJ2-1; TRBD2 agrees at 11 bases. J gave up 8 bases and V 0 bases, and 3 bases lay outside the gene matches. The length of the CDR3 is 14 residues. Germline values: CDR1 DFQATT, CDR2 SNEGSKA (reference sequence). The CDR3 loop is CSARDTSGSDEQFF. DNA of the CDR3: TGCAGTGCTAGAGATACTAGCGGGAGCGATGAGCAGTTCTTC.

At least ten counts were recorded for this clonotype. V is TRBV13 and J is TRBJ2-5; unclear D gene. Germline values: CDR1 PRHDT, CDR2 FYEKMQ (reference sequence). CDR3 length equals 14 residues. Trimming shortened V by 1 base and J by 3 bases, and 9 bases separated the two germline ends. CDR3 residues: CASSLATGEETQYF. DNA of the CDR3: TGTGCCAGCAGCTTAGCAACGGGCGAAGAGACCCAGTACTTC.

This clonotype was seen a few times. Its ends do not fully match the called genes, so a read error is possible. The chain couples TRBV25-1 to TRBJ2-3; 7 nucleotides align to TRBD1. In germline, CDR1 is MGHDK, CDR2 SYGVNS. The CDR3 runs 12 residues. The CDR3 nucleotides read TGTGCCAGCAGCACAGGGGCAGATACGCGGTATTTT. Translated, it gives CASSTGADTRYF.

This chain links TRBV4-1 with TRBJ2-5, with 7 bases lining up with TRBD1. J lost 1 base, V lost 1 base, and 3 bases had no gene match. This CDR3 region has 15 residues. Per the germline V gene, CDR1 is MGHRA and CDR2 is YSYEKL. The CDR3 coding sequence is TGCGCCAGCAGCCAAGGCCGGGACAGCCAAGAGACCCAGTACTTC. Protein sequence: CASSQGRDSQETQYF.

The V call is TRBV5-1, the J call TRBJ2-1; D could derive from TRBD1 or TRBD2 (5 bases each). The germline CDR1 and CDR2 sequences are SGHRS and YFSETQ. This CDR3 region has 15 residues. The V end was cut by 4 bases, the J end by 5 bases, with 16 bases between. The CDR3 DNA is TGCGCCAGCAGCGCAGCCGGGACGGACAACAATGAGCAGTTCTTC. Translation gives CASSAAGTDNNEQFF.

This clonotype has more than one count but fewer than ten. This chain connects TRBV27 to TRBJ2-1, with TRBD2 matching over 14 bases. CDR1 is MNHEY, CDR2 SMNVEV, per germline (reference sequence). After removal of 2 bases from V and 9 bases from J, the junction contained 15 bases not matched to a gene. The CDR3 spans 19 residues. DNA of the CDR3: TGTGCCAGCAGTTTAACGTACAGCGGGACTAGCGGGAGTTGGGGTGAGCAGTTCTTC. Its protein is CASSLTYSGTSGSWGEQFF.

There are a few counts of this clonotype. V and J are TRBV2 and TRBJ1-4, with no clear D. Looked up from germline, CDR1 is SNHLY and CDR2 is FYNNEI. With 3 bases removed from V and 8 bases from J, the gap between germline ends came to 16 bases. The CDR3 length is 15 residues. The CDR3 nucleotides read TGTGCCAGCAGTGACTTTTGGGAGCCAGGAGAAAAACTGTTTTTT. It translates to CASSDFWEPGEKLFF.

V gene TRBV3-1 combines with J gene TRBJ2-1; 7 positions match TRBD2. V gave up 6 bases and J gave up 0 bases; unmatched junction bases: 2. The germline CDR1 and CDR2 sequences are LGHDT and YNNKEL (reference sequence). This CDR3 region has 14 residues. In DNA form, the CDR3 reads TGTGCCAGCAGGCCTAGCGGCTCCTACAATGAGCAGTTCTTC. This encodes CASRPSGSYNEQFF.

This chain connects TRBV20-1 to TRBJ2-7; 7 nucleotides match TRBD2. After removal of 1 base from V and 0 bases from J, the junction contained 12 bases not matched to a gene. This CDR3 region has 17 residues. Germline lookup yields CDR1 DFQATT and CDR2 SNEGSKA (reference sequence). CDR3 sequence reads: CSARAWARDYPSYEQYF. The DNA of the CDR3 is TGCAGTGCTAGAGCCTGGGCCCGGGACTATCCCTCCTACGAGCAGTACTTC.

J is TRBJ2-5 and V is TRBV30, with TRBD2 matching 10 bases. The germline gives CDR1 GTSNPN, CDR2 SVGIG (reference sequence). This CDR3 spans 15 amino acids. Losses at the gene ends were 4 bases for V and 3 bases for J; bases not matched to a gene: 8. CDR3 coding DNA: TGTGCCTGGAACTACCGGACTAGCGGAAAAGAGACCCAGTACTTC. It is translated as CAWNYRTSGKETQYF.

The J gene is TRBJ2-1, the V gene TRBV3-1; 7 bases line up with TRBD2. This CDR3 is built from 13 residues. Looked up from germline, CDR1 is LGHDT and CDR2 is YNNKEL (reference sequence). The J segment lost 6 bases and the V segment lost 5 bases, leaving 4 bases of the junction unmatched. The CDR3 DNA follows: TGTGCCAGCAGCTGGGACTACCTCAATGAGCAGTTCTTC. Protein sequence: CASSWDYLNEQFF.

The chain is built from TRBV20-1 and TRBJ2-3, with 12 bases matching TRBD2. Germline CDR1 DFQATT, CDR2 SNEGSKA (reference sequence). The CDR3 covers 15 residues. The J segment lost 4 bases and the V segment lost 3 bases, leaving 5 bases of the junction unmatched. Here the CDR3 reads CSASVSSGRADTQYF. CDR3 DNA: TGCAGTGCTAGCGTCTCTAGCGGGAGGGCAGATACGCAGTATTTT.

Concerning this clonotype itself: A much larger clone is a single base away; this may be a read error. This chain links TRBV29-1 with TRBJ2-7, with a weak D call TRBD1 (5 bases). The J call is doubtful: the DNA matches TRBJ2-5 better. The germline gives CDR1 SQVTM, CDR2 ANQGSEA. The CDR3 contains 14 residues. CDR3 sequence reads: CSAGSGPGLRTQYF. CDR3 nucleotides: TGCAGCGCTGGAAGTGGACCAGGGTTGCGGACCCAGTACTTC.

The gene calls are TRBV11-2 and TRBJ2-1; TRBD2 aligns across 11 bases. The CDR3 has 16 residues. CDR1 SGHAT and CDR2 FQNNGV come from the germline V gene. V trimming: 1 base; J trimming: 8 bases; junction bases outside the gene matches: 7. The CDR3 here is CASSLGLAGGMDEQFF. CDR3 DNA: TGTGCCAGCAGCTTAGGGCTAGCGGGAGGTATGGATGAGCAGTTCTTC.

The chain recombines TRBV28 with TRBJ2-5, with D tentatively TRBD1 or TRBD2 (5 bases each). The J call could be wrong; TRBJ2-7 is a better fit for the DNA end. CDR3 length equals 14 residues. Germline V CDR1 and CDR2: MDHEN, SYDVKM. CDR3 protein: CASSLLGVYYEQYF. CDR3 nucleotide sequence: TGTGCCAGCAGTTTATTGGGGGTTTACTACGAGCAGTACTTC.

This clonotype was found a few times. V and J are TRBV28 and TRBJ1-2; no firm D call. Germline V gives CDR1 MDHEN, CDR2 SYDVKM. The V and J ends lost 4 bases and 8 bases respectively, with 17 bases between them. The CDR3 consists of 14 residues. In DNA, the CDR3 is TGTGCCAGCAGTTCAGGTGGCACCCCTTTCGGCTACACCTTC. This gives the protein CASSSGGTPFGYTF.

This clonotype was recorded once. At one of its ends the junction is not consistent with the germline gene, which may arise from a read error. The V gene is TRBV28, the J gene TRBJ2-1, with 7 positions matching TRBD2. This CDR3 spans 15 amino acids. The germline V gene encodes CDR1 MDHEN and CDR2 SYDVKM. The CDR3, as DNA: TGTGCTAGCAGACTGGGGGGGAACCTGGGCAATGAGCAGTTCTTC. Residues: CASRLGGNLGNEQFF.